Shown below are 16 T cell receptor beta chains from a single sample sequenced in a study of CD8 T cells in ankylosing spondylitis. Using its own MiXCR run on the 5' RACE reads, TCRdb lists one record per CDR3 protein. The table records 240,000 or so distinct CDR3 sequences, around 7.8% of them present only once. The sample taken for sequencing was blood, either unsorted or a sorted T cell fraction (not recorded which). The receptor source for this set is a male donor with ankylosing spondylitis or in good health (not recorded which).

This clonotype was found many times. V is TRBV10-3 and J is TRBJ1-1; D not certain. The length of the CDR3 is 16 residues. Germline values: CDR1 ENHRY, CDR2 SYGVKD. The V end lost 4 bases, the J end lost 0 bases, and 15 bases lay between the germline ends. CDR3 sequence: CAISVDTNSMNTEAFF. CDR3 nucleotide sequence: TGTGCCATCAGTGTTGACACAAACTCTATGAACACTGAAGCTTTCTTT.

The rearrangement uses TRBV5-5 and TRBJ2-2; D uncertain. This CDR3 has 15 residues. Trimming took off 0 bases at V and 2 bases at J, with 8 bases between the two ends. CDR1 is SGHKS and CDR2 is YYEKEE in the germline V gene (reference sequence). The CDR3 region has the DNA TGTGCCAGCAGCTTGGCGGCCGGAAACACCGGGGAGCTGTTTTTT. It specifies CASSLAAGNTGELFF.

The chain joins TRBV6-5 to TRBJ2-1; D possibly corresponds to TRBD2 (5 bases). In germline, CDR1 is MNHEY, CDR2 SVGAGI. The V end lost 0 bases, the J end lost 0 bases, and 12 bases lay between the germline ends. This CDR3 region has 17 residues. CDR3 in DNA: TGTGCCAGCAGTTACTCGGCTAGCCCGAGCTCCTACAATGAGCAGTTCTTC. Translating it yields CASSYSASPSSYNEQFF.

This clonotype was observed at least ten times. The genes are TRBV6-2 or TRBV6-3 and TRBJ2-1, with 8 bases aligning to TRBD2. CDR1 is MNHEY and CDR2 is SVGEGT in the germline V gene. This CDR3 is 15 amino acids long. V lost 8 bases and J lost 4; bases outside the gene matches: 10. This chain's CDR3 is CASAGVAGIYNEQFF. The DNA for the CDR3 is TGTGCCAGCGCTGGGGTAGCGGGGATATACAATGAGCAGTTCTTC.

CDR3 loop: CASSFLGLAGATNTGELFF. CDR3 DNA: TGTGCCAGCAGCTTCCTGGGACTAGCGGGAGCCACGAACACCGGGGAGCTGTTTTTT. The chain couples TRBV11-1 to TRBJ2-2; 14 bases map to TRBD2. V was pared by 3 bases and J by 0 bases, with 6 bases of the junction left unmatched. This CDR3 contains 19 residues. Germline V gene lookup returns CDR1 SGHAT and CDR2 FQDESV (reference sequence).

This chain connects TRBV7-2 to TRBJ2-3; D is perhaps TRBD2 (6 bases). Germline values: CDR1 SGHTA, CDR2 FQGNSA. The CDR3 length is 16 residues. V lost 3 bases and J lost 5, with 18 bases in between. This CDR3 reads CASSLERAQGIDTQYF. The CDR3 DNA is TGTGCCAGCAGCTTGGAGCGGGCCCAAGGGATAGATACGCAGTATTTT. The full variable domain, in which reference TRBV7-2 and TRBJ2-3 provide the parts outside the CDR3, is GAGVSQSPSNKVTEKGKDVELRCDPISGHTALYWYRQSLGQGLEFLIYFQGNSAPDKSGLPSDRFSAERTGGSVSTLTIQRTQQEDSAVYLCASSLERAQGIDTQYFGPGTRLTVL.

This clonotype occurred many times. The CDR3 nucleotides are TGTGCCAGCAGCGACACAGGGTACTTCGACGAGCAGTACTTC. It codes for CASSDTGYFDEQYF. The V gene is TRBV12-3 or TRBV12-4, the J gene TRBJ2-7; D might be TRBD1 (6 bases). This CDR3 spans 14 amino acids. Trimming stripped 6 bases from V and 5 bases from J, with 17 bases between.

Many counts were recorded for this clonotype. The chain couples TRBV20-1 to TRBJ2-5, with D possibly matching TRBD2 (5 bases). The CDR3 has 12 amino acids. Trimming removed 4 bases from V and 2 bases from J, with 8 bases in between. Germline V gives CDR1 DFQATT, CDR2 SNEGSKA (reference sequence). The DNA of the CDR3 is TGCAGTGCTACTACTAGACAAGAGACCCAGTACTTC. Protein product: CSATTRQETQYF.

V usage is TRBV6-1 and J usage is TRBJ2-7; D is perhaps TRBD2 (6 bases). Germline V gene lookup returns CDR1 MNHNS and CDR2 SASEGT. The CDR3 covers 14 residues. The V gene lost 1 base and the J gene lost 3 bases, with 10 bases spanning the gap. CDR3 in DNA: TGTGCCAGCAGTGAAGAGGAGGGTTTCTACGAGCAGTACTTC. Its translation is CASSEEEGFYEQYF.

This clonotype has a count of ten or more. This chain's CDR3 is CASGLVLAGGEQFF. CDR3 nucleotide sequence: TGTGCTAGTGGTTTGGTTTTAGCTGGGGGTGAGCAGTTCTTC. The rearrangement joins TRBV12-5 to TRBJ2-1; tentatively, D is TRBD1 or TRBD2 (5 bases each). Per germline, CDR1 LGHNT and CDR2 FRNRAP. Trimming stripped 0 bases from V and 9 bases from J, with 12 bases between. The CDR3 length is 14 residues.

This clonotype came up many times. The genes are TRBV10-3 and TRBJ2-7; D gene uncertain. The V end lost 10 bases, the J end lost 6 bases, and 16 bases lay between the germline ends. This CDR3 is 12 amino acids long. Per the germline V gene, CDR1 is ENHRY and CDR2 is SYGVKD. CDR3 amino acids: CATNPGTSEQYF. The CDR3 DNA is TGTGCCACCAACCCGGGCACCAGCGAGCAGTACTTC.

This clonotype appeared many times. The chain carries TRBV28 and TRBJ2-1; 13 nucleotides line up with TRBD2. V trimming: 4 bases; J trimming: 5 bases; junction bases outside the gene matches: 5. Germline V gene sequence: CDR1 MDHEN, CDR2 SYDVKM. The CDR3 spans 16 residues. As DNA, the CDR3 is TGTGCCAGCAGTTCATCTGGGACTAGCGGGAACAATGAGCAGTTCTTC. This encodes CASSSSGTSGNNEQFF.

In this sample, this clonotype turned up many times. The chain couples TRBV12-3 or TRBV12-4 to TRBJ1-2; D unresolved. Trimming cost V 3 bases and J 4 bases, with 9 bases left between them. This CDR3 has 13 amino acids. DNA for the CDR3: TGTGCCAGCAGTTTTAGGGAGAGCTATGGCTACACCTTC. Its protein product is CASSFRESYGYTF.

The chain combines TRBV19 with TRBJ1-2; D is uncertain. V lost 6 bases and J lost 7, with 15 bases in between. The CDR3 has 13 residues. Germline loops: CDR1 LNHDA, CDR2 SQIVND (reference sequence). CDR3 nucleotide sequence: TGTGCCAGTAGCCCCGGATCCTTGGGTGGCTACACCTTC. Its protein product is CASSPGSLGGYTF. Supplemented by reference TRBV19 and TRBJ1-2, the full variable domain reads DGGITQSPKYLFRKEGQNVTLSCEQNLNHDAMYWYRQDPGQGLRLIYYSQIVNDFQKGDIAEGYSVSREKKESFPLTVTSAQKNPTAFYLCASSPGSLGGYTFGSGTRLTVV.

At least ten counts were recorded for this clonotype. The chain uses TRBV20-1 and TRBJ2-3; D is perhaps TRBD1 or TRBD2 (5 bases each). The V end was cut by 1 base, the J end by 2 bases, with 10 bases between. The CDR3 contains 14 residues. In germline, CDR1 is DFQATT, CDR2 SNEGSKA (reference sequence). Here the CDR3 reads CSARVTGLTDTQYF. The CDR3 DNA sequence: TGCAGTGCTAGAGTGACGGGGCTCACAGATACGCAGTATTTT.

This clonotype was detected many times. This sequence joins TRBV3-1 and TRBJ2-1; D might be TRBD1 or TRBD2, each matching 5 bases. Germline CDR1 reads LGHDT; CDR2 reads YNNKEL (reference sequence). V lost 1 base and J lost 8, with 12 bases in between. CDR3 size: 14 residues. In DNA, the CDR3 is TGTGCCAGCAGCCAAGGGATGGGGGTGCATGAGCAGTTCTTC. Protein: CASSQGMGVHEQFF.